These T cell receptor beta chains were read from a single sample in a study of blood T cell repertoires in COVID-19. This table comes from immunoSEQ multiplex PCR, and its TCRdb copy is limited to in-frame clones, with some not included. The table records 87,000 or so clones, around 90% of them present only once. The sample consisted of peripheral blood. These receptors were obtained from a man between 18 and 35 years old with COVID-19, enrolled during active disease. Each CDR3 is given with its conserved first and last residue. Fields, in order: clone size, D gene, V gene, J gene, CDR3 DNA, CDR3 protein. A D gene is named only where the DNA matches it firmly. A row's size may be missing; if present it is once, few, many or a size class.

abundance: once
d_gene: TRBD2
v_gene: TRBV15
j_gene: TRBJ2-5
CDR3nt: TGTGCCACCAGCTGGACTAGTGGGTCCCAGTACTTC
CDR3aa: CATSWTSGSQYF

abundance: NA
d_gene: TRBD1
v_gene: TRBV27
j_gene: TRBJ1-2
CDR3nt: TGTGCCAGCAGTGTAAGGACAGGGGCTTTCTATGGCTACACCTTC
CDR3aa: CASSVRTGAFYGYTF

abundance: NA
d_gene: NA
v_gene: TRBV9
j_gene: TRBJ2-1
CDR3nt: TGTGCCAGCAGTGATGCCGCTGTCGGGGAGCAGTTCTTC
CDR3aa: CASSDAAVGEQFF

abundance: NA
d_gene: NA
v_gene: TRBV29-1
j_gene: TRBJ1-1
CDR3nt: TGCAGCGTCACAGAGAACACTGAAGCTTTCTTT
CDR3aa: CSVTENTEAFF

abundance: NA
d_gene: TRBD1
v_gene: TRBV30
j_gene: TRBJ2-5
CDR3nt: TGTGCCTGGAGTCGGGACAGGTCCCTGGAGACCCAGTACTTC
CDR3aa: CAWSRDRSLETQYF

abundance: NA
d_gene: TRBD1
v_gene: TRBV5-6
j_gene: TRBJ2-1
CDR3nt: TGTGCCAGCAGCCAAAGAGGGACAGGGAGGAATGAGCAGTTCTTC
CDR3aa: CASSQRGTGRNEQFF

abundance: NA
d_gene: NA
v_gene: TRBV5-6
j_gene: TRBJ1-2
CDR3nt: TGTGCCAGCAGCCCACCAGGGGTCTATGGCTACACCTTC
CDR3aa: CASSPPGVYGYTF

abundance: NA
d_gene: TRBD2
v_gene: TRBV15
j_gene: TRBJ2-7
CDR3nt: TGTGCCACCAGCTTTCTAGCGGGGCGCTCCTACGAGCAGTACTTC
CDR3aa: CATSFLAGRSYEQYF

abundance: NA
d_gene: TRBD2
v_gene: TRBV9
j_gene: TRBJ2-2
CDR3nt: TGTGCCAGCAGCGTACACGGGAGGGGCACCGGGGAGCTGTTTTTT
CDR3aa: CASSVHGRGTGELFF

abundance: NA
d_gene: NA
v_gene: TRBV6-5
j_gene: TRBJ2-7
CDR3nt: TGTGCCAGCAGTTACTCGCGGGACAGCCTCTACGAGCAGTACTTC
CDR3aa: CASSYSRDSLYEQYF

abundance: NA
d_gene: NA
v_gene: TRBV7-2
j_gene: TRBJ2-7
CDR3nt: TGTGCCAGCAGGGGGACTTACTCCACCTACGAGCAGTACTTC
CDR3aa: CASRGTYSTYEQYF

abundance: NA
d_gene: NA
v_gene: TRBV29-1
j_gene: TRBJ2-6
CDR3nt: TGCAGCGTTGAAGCAGACTCCGGGGCCAACGTCCTGACTTTC
CDR3aa: CSVEADSGANVLTF

abundance: NA
d_gene: NA
v_gene: TRBV6-6
j_gene: TRBJ2-7
CDR3nt: TGTGCCAGCAGTTTAGCCGACTACGAGCAGTACTTC
CDR3aa: CASSLADYEQYF

abundance: once
d_gene: TRBD2
v_gene: TRBV27
j_gene: TRBJ2-3
CDR3nt: TGTGCCAGCAAACCCGGACTAGCGGGGGGCGGTACGCAGTATTTT
CDR3aa: CASKPGLAGGGTQYF

abundance: NA
d_gene: NA
v_gene: TRBV7-2
j_gene: TRBJ1-1
CDR3nt: TGTGCCAGCAGCTTAATCAGGGCCACTGAAGCTTTCTTT
CDR3aa: CASSLIRATEAFF

abundance: NA
d_gene: TRBD2
v_gene: TRBV5-5
j_gene: TRBJ2-1
CDR3nt: TGTGCCAGCAGCTCGGGACTAGCGGGAGATGAGCAGTTCTTC
CDR3aa: CASSSGLAGDEQFF

abundance: NA
d_gene: NA
v_gene: TRBV6-5
j_gene: TRBJ1-1
CDR3nt: TGTGCCAGCAGTCGTATATCCCGGGAGGGAGCTTTCTTT
CDR3aa: CASSRISREGAFF

abundance: NA
d_gene: NA
v_gene: TRBV7-9
j_gene: TRBJ2-2
CDR3nt: TGTGCCAGCAGCTTAGGGGTCAGCCTAGCGACCCCGGTGGAGCTGTTTTTT
CDR3aa: CASSLGVSLATPVELFF

abundance: NA
d_gene: TRBD2
v_gene: TRBV9
j_gene: TRBJ2-1
CDR3nt: TGTGCCAGCAGCCTTGGGGGTCTAGCGGGAGGTGAGCAGTTCTTC
CDR3aa: CASSLGGLAGGEQFF

abundance: NA
d_gene: NA
v_gene: TRBV14
j_gene: TRBJ2-1
CDR3nt: TGTGCCAGCAGCCAAAATCCGGGACACAACAATGAGCAGTTCTTC
CDR3aa: CASSQNPGHNNEQFF

abundance: once
d_gene: NA
v_gene: TRBV24-1
j_gene: TRBJ1-4
CDR3nt: TGTGCCACCAGTGATTCTTTCTCCGGGGTAGGTGCGAGCGAAAAACTGTTTTTT
CDR3aa: CATSDSFSGVGASEKLFF

abundance: once
d_gene: TRBD2
v_gene: TRBV28
j_gene: TRBJ2-3
CDR3nt: TGTGCCAGCAGTTTCCTAGCGGGAGGTGACACAGATACGCAGTATTTT
CDR3aa: CASSFLAGGDTDTQYF

abundance: NA
d_gene: NA
v_gene: TRBV5-6
j_gene: TRBJ1-3
CDR3nt: TGTGCCAGCAGCTTGGGCAGCTCTGGAAACACCATATATTTT
CDR3aa: CASSLGSSGNTIYF

abundance: NA
d_gene: TRBD2
v_gene: TRBV6-1
j_gene: TRBJ2-1
CDR3nt: TGTGCCAGCAGTGCTCAATTAGCGGGAGTGGGTAATGAGCAGTTCTTC
CDR3aa: CASSAQLAGVGNEQFF

abundance: NA
d_gene: NA
v_gene: TRBV27
j_gene: TRBJ1-4
CDR3nt: TGTGCCAGCACGGGCGGGGGCTATGGTGAAAAACTGTTTTTT
CDR3aa: CASTGGGYGEKLFF

abundance: NA
d_gene: TRBD2
v_gene: TRBV19
j_gene: TRBJ2-7
CDR3nt: TGTGCCAGTAGTCCACCCCCCAATATATATCGGGAGGACGAGCAGTACTTC
CDR3aa: CASSPPPNIYREDEQYF

abundance: NA
d_gene: TRBD1
v_gene: TRBV12-3/TRBV12-4
j_gene: TRBJ2-7
CDR3nt: TGTGCCAGCAGGGGACAGAGCTACGAGCAGTACTTC
CDR3aa: CASRGQSYEQYF

abundance: NA
d_gene: TRBD2
v_gene: TRBV6-5
j_gene: TRBJ2-1
CDR3nt: TGTGCCAGCAGTCTCAGACTAGCGGGGTACAATGAGCAGTTCTTC
CDR3aa: CASSLRLAGYNEQFF

abundance: NA
d_gene: NA
v_gene: TRBV6-1
j_gene: TRBJ1-5
CDR3nt: TGTGCCAGCAGTGAAGTTTGGGCATGGGATCAGCCCCAGCATTTT
CDR3aa: CASSEVWAWDQPQHF

abundance: once
d_gene: TRBD1
v_gene: TRBV5-6
j_gene: TRBJ1-5
CDR3nt: TGTGCCAGCAGCTTGGGGACAGGGTCAGATCAGCCCCAGCATTTT
CDR3aa: CASSLGTGSDQPQHF

abundance: NA
d_gene: NA
v_gene: TRBV5-1
j_gene: TRBJ1-2
CDR3nt: TGCGCCAGCCGGGAGGCAGGAAGAAACTATGGCTACACCTTC
CDR3aa: CASREAGRNYGYTF

abundance: NA
d_gene: NA
v_gene: TRBV28
j_gene: TRBJ1-5
CDR3nt: TGTGCCAGCAGTTTCTCCCGCGGGGGACCTAGCAATCAGCCCCAGCATTTT
CDR3aa: CASSFSRGGPSNQPQHF

abundance: once
d_gene: NA
v_gene: TRBV11-2
j_gene: TRBJ1-2
CDR3nt: TGTGCCAGCAGCTTGGGGGGGAGGACGGACTATGGCTACACCTTC
CDR3aa: CASSLGGRTDYGYTF

abundance: NA
d_gene: NA
v_gene: TRBV9
j_gene: TRBJ2-1
CDR3nt: TGTGCCAGCAGCGTAGCGGGATCCCCGTTAAATGAGCAGTTCTTC
CDR3aa: CASSVAGSPLNEQFF

abundance: NA
d_gene: TRBD2
v_gene: TRBV24-1
j_gene: TRBJ2-1
CDR3nt: TGTGCCACCAGTGATTTATCGGCGGGAGTTGACGGTGAGCAGTTCTTC
CDR3aa: CATSDLSAGVDGEQFF

abundance: few
d_gene: TRBD2
v_gene: TRBV7-9
j_gene: TRBJ2-3
CDR3nt: TGTGCCAGCAGTCCCAGGGAGGGCTTTACAGATACGCAGTATTTT
CDR3aa: CASSPREGFTDTQYF

abundance: NA
d_gene: NA
v_gene: TRBV5-6
j_gene: TRBJ1-2
CDR3nt: TGTGCCAGCAGCTTTAGAGGGCGGGGGACCTTC
CDR3aa: CASSFRGRGTF

abundance: NA
d_gene: NA
v_gene: TRBV5-6
j_gene: TRBJ1-2
CDR3nt: TGTGCCAGCAGCTTAGGGGTCTATGGCTACACCTTC
CDR3aa: CASSLGVYGYTF

abundance: few
d_gene: NA
v_gene: TRBV19
j_gene: TRBJ1-1
CDR3nt: TGTGCCAGTTCCAAGTCGCAGGCTCCTAACACTGAAGCTTTCTTT
CDR3aa: CASSKSQAPNTEAFF

abundance: NA
d_gene: NA
v_gene: TRBV28
j_gene: TRBJ1-2
CDR3nt: TGTGCCAGCAGTAGGTCCCCAGGGGACCCTAACTATGGCTACACCTTC
CDR3aa: CASSRSPGDPNYGYTF

abundance: NA
d_gene: TRBD1
v_gene: TRBV10-3
j_gene: TRBJ1-6
CDR3nt: TGTGCCATCAGTGACCCGGACAGGGAGGTGAATTCACCCCTCCACTTT
CDR3aa: CAISDPDREVNSPLHF

abundance: NA
d_gene: TRBD1
v_gene: TRBV18
j_gene: TRBJ1-5
CDR3nt: TGTGCCAGCTCCGCGGGACAGAACTTTAATCAGCCCCAGCATTTT
CDR3aa: CASSAGQNFNQPQHF

abundance: NA
d_gene: TRBD1
v_gene: TRBV27
j_gene: TRBJ1-1
CDR3nt: TGTGCCAGCAGGGGGACAGGGGAAGCTTTCTTT
CDR3aa: CASRGTGEAFF

abundance: NA
d_gene: TRBD2
v_gene: TRBV27
j_gene: TRBJ2-1
CDR3nt: TGTGCCAGCAGTTTCGCTAGCGGGGCCACCTACAATGAGCAGTTCTTC
CDR3aa: CASSFASGATYNEQFF

abundance: NA
d_gene: NA
v_gene: TRBV7-9
j_gene: TRBJ2-3
CDR3nt: TGTGCCAGCAGCTTAGTGGGCCTCGATACGCAGTATTTT
CDR3aa: CASSLVGLDTQYF

abundance: NA
d_gene: TRBD1
v_gene: TRBV19
j_gene: TRBJ2-2
CDR3nt: TGTGCCAGTAGCATCGACAGGGCGAGCGGGGAGCTGTTTTTT
CDR3aa: CASSIDRASGELFF

abundance: NA
d_gene: TRBD1
v_gene: TRBV30
j_gene: TRBJ2-2
CDR3nt: TGTGCCTGGGAGACAGGGGAGACCGGGGAGCTGTTTTTT
CDR3aa: CAWETGETGELFF

abundance: once
d_gene: TRBD1
v_gene: TRBV14
j_gene: TRBJ1-2
CDR3nt: TGTGCCAGCAGCCGAGCCGGGACAGGTACCAATGGCTACACCTTC
CDR3aa: CASSRAGTGTNGYTF

abundance: NA
d_gene: TRBD2
v_gene: TRBV11-2
j_gene: TRBJ2-3
CDR3nt: TGTGCCAGCAGCTTTAGCGGGAGGAGCACAGATACGCAGTATTTT
CDR3aa: CASSFSGRSTDTQYF

abundance: NA
d_gene: NA
v_gene: TRBV28
j_gene: TRBJ1-1
CDR3nt: TGTGCCAGCAGTATCCCGACAAGTATTTACACTGAAGCTTTCTTT
CDR3aa: CASSIPTSIYTEAFF

abundance: once
d_gene: NA
v_gene: TRBV7-2
j_gene: TRBJ2-3
CDR3nt: TGTGCCAGCAGCCTACAGGGTTCAGATACGCAGTATTTT
CDR3aa: CASSLQGSDTQYF

abundance: NA
d_gene: NA
v_gene: TRBV9
j_gene: TRBJ2-5
CDR3nt: TGTGCCAGCAGCGTAGTTGGAGGGGCCCGCCAAGAGACCCAGTACTTC
CDR3aa: CASSVVGGARQETQYF

abundance: NA
d_gene: NA
v_gene: TRBV30
j_gene: TRBJ2-7
CDR3nt: TGTGCCCTACAGGTGACCTACGAGCAGTACTTC
CDR3aa: CALQVTYEQYF

abundance: once
d_gene: NA
v_gene: TRBV7-2
j_gene: TRBJ1-3
CDR3nt: TGTGCCAGCAGCTTAGAAAATACGTACAGAAACACCATATATTTT
CDR3aa: CASSLENTYRNTIYF

abundance: NA
d_gene: TRBD1
v_gene: TRBV29-1
j_gene: TRBJ1-2
CDR3nt: TGCAGCGTTGAATTAACAGGGGCGAGGGGCTACACCTTC
CDR3aa: CSVELTGARGYTF

abundance: NA
d_gene: NA
v_gene: TRBV19
j_gene: TRBJ2-1
CDR3nt: TGTGCCAGTTTGGCGCGACTAGGGGATGAGCAGTTCTTC
CDR3aa: CASLARLGDEQFF

abundance: NA
d_gene: NA
v_gene: TRBV6-5
j_gene: TRBJ1-6
CDR3nt: TGTGCCAGCAGGCGGGATTGGAATTCACCCCTCCACTTT
CDR3aa: CASRRDWNSPLHF

abundance: once
d_gene: TRBD1
v_gene: TRBV4-1
j_gene: TRBJ1-1
CDR3nt: TGCGCCAGCAGCCAAGAACAGGGGGGGGTGAACACTGAAGCTTTCTTT
CDR3aa: CASSQEQGGVNTEAFF

abundance: NA
d_gene: NA
v_gene: TRBV6-4
j_gene: TRBJ2-3
CDR3nt: TGTGCCAGCAGTGAAGAAGAGACAGATACGCAGTATTTT
CDR3aa: CASSEEETDTQYF

abundance: NA
d_gene: TRBD2
v_gene: TRBV6-2/TRBV6-3
j_gene: TRBJ2-7
CDR3nt: TGTGCCAGCAGTTACTCGGGGGGGGAGCAGTACTTC
CDR3aa: CASSYSGGEQYF